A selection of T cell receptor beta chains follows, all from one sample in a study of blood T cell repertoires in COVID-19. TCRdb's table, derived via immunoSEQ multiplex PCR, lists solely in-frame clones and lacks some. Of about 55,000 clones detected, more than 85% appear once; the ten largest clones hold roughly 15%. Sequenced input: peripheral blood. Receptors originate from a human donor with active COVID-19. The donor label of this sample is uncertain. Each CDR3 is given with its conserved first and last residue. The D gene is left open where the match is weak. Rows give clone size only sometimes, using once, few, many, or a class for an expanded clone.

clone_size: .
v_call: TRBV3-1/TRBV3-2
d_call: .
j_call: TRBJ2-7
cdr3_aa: CASSQDWGVGPQRASYEQYF
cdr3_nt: TGTGCCAGCAGCCAAGACTGGGGGGTAGGGCCGCAACGGGCCTCCTACGAGCAGTACTTC

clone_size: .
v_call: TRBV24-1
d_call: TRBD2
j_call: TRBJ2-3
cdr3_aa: CATSESGLAGGTDTQYF
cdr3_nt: TGTGCCACCAGTGAGTCTGGACTAGCGGGGGGCACAGATACGCAGTATTTT

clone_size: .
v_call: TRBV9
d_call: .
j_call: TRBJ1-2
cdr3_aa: CASSNGGGNPNYGYTF
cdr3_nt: TGTGCCAGCAGCAATGGGGGCGGCAACCCTAACTATGGCTACACCTTC

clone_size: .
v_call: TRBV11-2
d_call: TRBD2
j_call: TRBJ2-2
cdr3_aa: CASSLGVRGAGELFF
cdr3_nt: TGTGCCAGCAGCTTGGGGGTGCGGGGGGCCGGGGAGCTGTTTTTT

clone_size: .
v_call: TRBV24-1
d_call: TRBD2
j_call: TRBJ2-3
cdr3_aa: CATSDFAGGPDTQYF
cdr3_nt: TGTGCCACCAGTGATTTCGCGGGGGGTCCAGATACGCAGTATTTT

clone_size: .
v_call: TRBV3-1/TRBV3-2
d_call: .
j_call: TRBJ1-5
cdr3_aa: CASSQGLGNQPQHF
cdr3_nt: TGTGCCAGCAGCCAAGGTCTCGGGAATCAGCCCCAGCATTTT

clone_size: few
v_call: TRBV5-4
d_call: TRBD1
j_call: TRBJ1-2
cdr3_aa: CASSSPGDRGYGYTF
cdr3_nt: TGTGCCAGCAGCTCGCCGGGGGACAGGGGCTATGGCTACACCTTC

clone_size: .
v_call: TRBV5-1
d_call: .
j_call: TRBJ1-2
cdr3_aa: CASSLEVSESGYTF
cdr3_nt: TGCGCCAGCAGCTTGGAGGTTTCGGAGTCTGGCTACACCTTC

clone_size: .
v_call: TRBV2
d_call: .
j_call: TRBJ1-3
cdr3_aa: CASRGSSGNTIYF
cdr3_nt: TGTGCCAGCAGGGGGAGCTCTGGAAACACCATATATTTT

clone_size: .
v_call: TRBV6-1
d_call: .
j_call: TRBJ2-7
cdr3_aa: CATSLRDEQYF
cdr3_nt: TGTGCCACCTCACTCCGGGACGAGCAGTACTTC

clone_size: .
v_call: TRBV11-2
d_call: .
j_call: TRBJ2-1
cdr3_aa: CASSSSAYYNEQFF
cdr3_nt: TGTGCCAGCAGTTCTAGCGCTTACTACAATGAGCAGTTCTTC

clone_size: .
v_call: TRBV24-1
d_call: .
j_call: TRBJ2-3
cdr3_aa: CATSERTVTDTQYF
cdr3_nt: TGTGCCACCAGTGAGCGGACAGTCACAGATACGCAGTATTTT

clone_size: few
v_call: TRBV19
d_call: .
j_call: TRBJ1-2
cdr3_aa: CASSIVGRRSYGYTF
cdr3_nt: TGTGCCAGTAGTATCGTCGGTCGACGGAGTTATGGCTACACCTTC

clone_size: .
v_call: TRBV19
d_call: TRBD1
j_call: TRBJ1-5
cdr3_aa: CASSTGGRGNQPQHF
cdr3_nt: TGTGCCAGTAGTACAGGGGGGCGTGGGAATCAGCCCCAGCATTTT

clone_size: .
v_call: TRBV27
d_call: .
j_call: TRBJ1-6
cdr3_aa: CASSLSAVYNSPLHF
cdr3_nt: TGTGCCAGCAGTTTATCGGCAGTCTATAATTCACCCCTCCACTTT

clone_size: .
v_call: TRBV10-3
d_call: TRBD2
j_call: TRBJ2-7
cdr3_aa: CAIGTSGAYEQYF
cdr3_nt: TGTGCCATCGGGACTAGCGGCGCCTACGAGCAGTACTTC

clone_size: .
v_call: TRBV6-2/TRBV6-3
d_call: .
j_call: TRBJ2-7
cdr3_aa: CASSRAGHGEQYF
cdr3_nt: TGTGCCAGCAGCCGCGCGGGGCATGGCGAGCAGTACTTC

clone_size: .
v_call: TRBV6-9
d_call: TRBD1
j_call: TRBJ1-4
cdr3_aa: CASRDRGDEKLFF
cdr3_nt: TGTGCCAGCAGGGACAGGGGTGACGAAAAACTGTTTTTT

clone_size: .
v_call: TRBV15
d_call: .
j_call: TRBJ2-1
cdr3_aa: CATSREGNRVGNEQFF
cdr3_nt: TGTGCCACCAGCAGAGAAGGAAACAGGGTTGGCAATGAGCAGTTCTTC

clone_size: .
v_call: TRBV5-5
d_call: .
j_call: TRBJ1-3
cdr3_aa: CASSLGMSTVSGNTIYF
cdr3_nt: TGTGCCAGCAGCTTGGGGATGTCTACAGTTTCTGGAAACACCATATATTTT

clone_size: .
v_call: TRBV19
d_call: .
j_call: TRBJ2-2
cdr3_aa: CASSIVWPGRTGELFF
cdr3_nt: TGTGCCAGTAGTATAGTATGGCCAGGGCGCACCGGGGAGCTGTTTTTT

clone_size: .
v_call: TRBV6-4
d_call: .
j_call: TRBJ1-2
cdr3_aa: CASSQGLGYGYTF
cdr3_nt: TGTGCCAGCAGTCAGGGACTTGGCTATGGCTACACCTTC

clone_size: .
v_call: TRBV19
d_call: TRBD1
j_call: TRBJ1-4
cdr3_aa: CASSKMGQGINEKLFF
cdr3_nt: TGTGCCAGTAGTAAAATGGGACAGGGTATTAATGAAAAACTGTTTTTT

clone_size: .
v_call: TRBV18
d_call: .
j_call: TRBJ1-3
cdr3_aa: CASSPREGSANTIYF
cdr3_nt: TGTGCCAGCTCACCTAGAGAGGGCTCCGCAAACACCATATATTTT

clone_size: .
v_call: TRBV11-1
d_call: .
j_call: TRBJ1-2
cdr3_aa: CASSVRGVYGYTF
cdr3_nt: TGTGCCAGCAGCGTCAGGGGTGTCTATGGCTACACCTTC

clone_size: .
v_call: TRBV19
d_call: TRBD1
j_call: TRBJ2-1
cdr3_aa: CASSPSRGTGFDEQFF
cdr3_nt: TGTGCCAGTAGTCCCAGCAGGGGGACGGGGTTCGATGAGCAGTTCTTC

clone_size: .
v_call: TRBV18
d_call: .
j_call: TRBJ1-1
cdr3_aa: CASSPKQTNTEAFF
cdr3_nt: TGTGCCAGCTCACCAAAACAGACGAACACTGAAGCTTTCTTT

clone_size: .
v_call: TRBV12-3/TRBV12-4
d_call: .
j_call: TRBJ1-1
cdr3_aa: CASSSRDFRFRF
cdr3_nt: TGTGCCAGCAGTTCCCGGGACTTTAGGTTTCGCTTT

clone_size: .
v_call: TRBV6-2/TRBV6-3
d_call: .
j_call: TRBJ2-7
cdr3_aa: CASSLRLVYEQYF
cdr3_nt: TGTGCCAGCAGTTTAAGACTAGTCTACGAGCAGTACTTC

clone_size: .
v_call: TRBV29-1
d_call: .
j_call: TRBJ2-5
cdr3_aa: CSVGLRGSQETQYF
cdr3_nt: TGCAGCGTTGGGTTGCGGGGTTCACAAGAGACCCAGTACTTC

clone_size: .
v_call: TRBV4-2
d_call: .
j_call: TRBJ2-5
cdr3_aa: CASSQTSNQETQYF
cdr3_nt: TGTGCCAGCAGCCAAACTAGCAACCAAGAGACCCAGTACTTC

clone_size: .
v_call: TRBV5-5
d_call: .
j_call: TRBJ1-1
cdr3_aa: CASSLSAGAGTEAFF
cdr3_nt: TGTGCCAGCAGCTTGTCAGCAGGGGCGGGCACTGAAGCTTTCTTT

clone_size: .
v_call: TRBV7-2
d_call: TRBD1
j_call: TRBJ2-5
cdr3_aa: CASTPRQGAQETQYF
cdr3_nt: TGTGCCAGCACACCTCGCCAGGGGGCACAAGAGACCCAGTACTTC

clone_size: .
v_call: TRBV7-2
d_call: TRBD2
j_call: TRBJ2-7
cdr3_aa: CASSLWGEGEQYF
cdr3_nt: TGTGCCAGCAGCTTATGGGGGGAGGGCGAGCAGTACTTC

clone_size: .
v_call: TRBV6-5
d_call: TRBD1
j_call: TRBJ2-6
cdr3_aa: CASKTGAGANVLTF
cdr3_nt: TGTGCCAGCAAGACAGGGGCTGGGGCCAACGTCCTGACTTTC

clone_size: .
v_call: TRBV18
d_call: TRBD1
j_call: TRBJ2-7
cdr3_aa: CASSPTVGTGPYEQYF
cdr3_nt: TGTGCCAGCTCACCAACGGTCGGGACAGGGCCCTACGAGCAGTACTTC

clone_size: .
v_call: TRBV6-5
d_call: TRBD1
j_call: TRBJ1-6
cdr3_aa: CASSSPGTASNSPLHF
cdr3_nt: TGTGCCAGCAGTTCCCCCGGGACAGCCAGTAATTCACCCCTCCACTTT

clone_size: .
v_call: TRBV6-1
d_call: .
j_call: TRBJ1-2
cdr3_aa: CASSGQGTLSLYGYTF
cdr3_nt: TGTGCCAGCAGTGGGCAGGGAACCCTGTCGCTTTATGGCTACACCTTC

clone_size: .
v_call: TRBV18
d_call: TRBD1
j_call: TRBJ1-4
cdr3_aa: CASSPTGYYEKLFF
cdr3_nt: TGTGCCAGCTCACCGACAGGGTACTATGAAAAACTGTTTTTT

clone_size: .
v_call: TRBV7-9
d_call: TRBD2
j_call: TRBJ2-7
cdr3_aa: CASSTTSGVTYEQYF
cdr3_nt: TGTGCCAGCAGCACTACTAGCGGGGTGACGTACGAGCAGTACTTC

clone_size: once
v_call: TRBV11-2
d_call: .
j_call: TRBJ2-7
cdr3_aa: CASSPGAYEQYF
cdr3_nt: TGTGCCAGCAGCCCAGGTGCCTACGAGCAGTACTTC

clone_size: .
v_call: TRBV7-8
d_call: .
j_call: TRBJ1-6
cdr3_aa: CASSPQAQGYNSPLHF
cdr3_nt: TGTGCCAGCAGCCCACAAGCCCAGGGCTATAATTCACCCCTCCACTTT

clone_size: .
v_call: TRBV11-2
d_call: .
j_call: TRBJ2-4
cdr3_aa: CASSRQGNIQYF
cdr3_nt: TGTGCCAGCAGCCGGCAGGGGAACATTCAGTACTTC

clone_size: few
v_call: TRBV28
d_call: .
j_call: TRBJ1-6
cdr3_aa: CASSTTGRGNNNSPLHF
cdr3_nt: TGTGCCAGCTCAACGACGGGCAGGGGTAACAATAATTCACCCCTCCACTTT

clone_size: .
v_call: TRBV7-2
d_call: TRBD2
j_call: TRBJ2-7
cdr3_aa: CASSRPLAGLSYEQYF
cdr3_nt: TGTGCCAGCAGCCGTCCGCTAGCGGGGCTTTCCTACGAGCAGTACTTC

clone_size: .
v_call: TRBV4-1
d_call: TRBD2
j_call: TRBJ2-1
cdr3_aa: CASSQRWPAGGYGNEQFF
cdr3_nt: TGCGCCAGCAGCCAACGATGGCCCGCGGGGGGATACGGGAATGAGCAGTTCTTC

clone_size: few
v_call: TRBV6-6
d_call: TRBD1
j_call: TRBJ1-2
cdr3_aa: CASSVTGNYGYTF
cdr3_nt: TGTGCCAGCAGTGTGACAGGGAACTATGGCTACACCTTC

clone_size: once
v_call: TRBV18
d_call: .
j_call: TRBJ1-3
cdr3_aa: CASSPQQGSGNTIYF
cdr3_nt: TGTGCCAGCTCACCACAGCAGGGTTCTGGAAACACCATATATTTT

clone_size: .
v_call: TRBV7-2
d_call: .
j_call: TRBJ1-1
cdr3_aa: CASSLNMGAMNTEAFF
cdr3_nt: TGTGCCAGCAGCTTAAACATGGGGGCCATGAACACTGAAGCTTTCTTT

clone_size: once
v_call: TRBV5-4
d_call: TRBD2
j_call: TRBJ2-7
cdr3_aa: CASSREEEQYF
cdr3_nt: TGTGCCAGCAGCCGGGAGGAAGAGCAGTACTTC

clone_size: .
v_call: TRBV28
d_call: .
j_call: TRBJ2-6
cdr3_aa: CASSPPGSGANVLTF
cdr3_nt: TGTGCCAGCAGTCCTCCGGGTTCGGGGGCCAACGTCCTGACTTTC

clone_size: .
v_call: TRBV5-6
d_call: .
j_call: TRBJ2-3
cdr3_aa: CASSPAEGVHIYTQYF
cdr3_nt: TGTGCCAGCAGCCCCGCCGAGGGGGTCCACATTTATACGCAGTATTTT

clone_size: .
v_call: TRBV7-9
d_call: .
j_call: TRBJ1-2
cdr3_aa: CASSLGETGPGYTF
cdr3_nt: TGTGCCAGCAGCTTAGGGGAAACAGGTCCTGGCTACACCTTC

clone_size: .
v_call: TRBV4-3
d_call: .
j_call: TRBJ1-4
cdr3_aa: CASSRGGATNEKLFF
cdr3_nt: TGCGCCAGCAGCCGGGGAGGAGCAACTAATGAAAAACTGTTTTTT

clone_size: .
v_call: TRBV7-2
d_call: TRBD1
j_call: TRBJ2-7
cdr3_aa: CASSFPKQGFGEQYF
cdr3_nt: TGTGCCAGCAGCTTCCCCAAACAGGGGTTCGGGGAGCAGTACTTC

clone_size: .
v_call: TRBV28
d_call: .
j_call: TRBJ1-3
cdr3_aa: CASSSPMEYTIYF
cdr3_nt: TGTGCCAGCAGTTCACCAATGGAGTACACCATATATTTT

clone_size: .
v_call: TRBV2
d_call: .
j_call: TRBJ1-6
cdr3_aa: CASSNLGGGSPLHF
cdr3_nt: TGTGCCAGCAGCAATCTGGGGGGAGGTTCACCCCTCCACTTT

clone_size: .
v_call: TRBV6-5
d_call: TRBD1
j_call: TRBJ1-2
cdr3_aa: CASSSGQGLGNYGYTF
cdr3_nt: TGTGCCAGCAGTTCAGGACAGGGCTTGGGTAACTATGGCTACACCTTC

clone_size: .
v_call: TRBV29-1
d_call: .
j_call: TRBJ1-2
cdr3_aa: CSVEQAYGYTF
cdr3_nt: TGCAGCGTTGAACAGGCCTATGGCTACACCTTC

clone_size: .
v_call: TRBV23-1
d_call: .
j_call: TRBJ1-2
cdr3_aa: CARYSLPPAASYGYTF
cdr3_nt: TGCGCCCGTTACTCACTCCCTCCAGCCGCTAGCTATGGCTACACCTTC